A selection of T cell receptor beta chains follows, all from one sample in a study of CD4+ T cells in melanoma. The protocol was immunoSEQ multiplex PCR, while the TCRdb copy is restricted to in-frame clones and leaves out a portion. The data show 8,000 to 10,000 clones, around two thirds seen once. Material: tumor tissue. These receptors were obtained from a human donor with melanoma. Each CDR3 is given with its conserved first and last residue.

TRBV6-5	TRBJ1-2	CASKKGTGLDGYTF
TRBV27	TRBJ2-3	CASSWTIRDTQYF
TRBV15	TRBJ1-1	CATSRSDPGGTEAFF
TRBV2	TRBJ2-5	CASSVRTSGGETQYF
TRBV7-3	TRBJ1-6	CASSLRPGADSPLHF
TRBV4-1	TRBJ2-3	CASSQVRQGYTDTQYF
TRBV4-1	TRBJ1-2	CASSQGAWGRGYGYTF
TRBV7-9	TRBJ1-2	CASSPPISYGYTF
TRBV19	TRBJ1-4	CASSSDWQDATNEKLFF
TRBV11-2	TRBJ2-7	CASSQFGTSLGQYF
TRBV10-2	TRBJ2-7	CASTLSGLSYEQYF
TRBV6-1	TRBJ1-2	CASAPSQLTYTNF
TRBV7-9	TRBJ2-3	CASSPGQSTGTDTQYF
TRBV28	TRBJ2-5	CASSPYLTGMVQYF
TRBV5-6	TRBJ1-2	CASSPQGYGYTF
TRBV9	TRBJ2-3	CASSVGINTDTQYF
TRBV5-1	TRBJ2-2	CASSPDSVNTGELFF
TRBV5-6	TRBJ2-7	CASSLPRAEQYF
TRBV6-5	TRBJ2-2	CASSYQNTGELFF
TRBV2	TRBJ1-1	CASSEGEGANTEAFF
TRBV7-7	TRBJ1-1	CASSPLGAAEAFF
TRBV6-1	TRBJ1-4	CASSAEGTGNEKLFF
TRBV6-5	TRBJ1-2	CASSQRDGYGYTF
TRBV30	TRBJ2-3	CAWGSLDTQYF
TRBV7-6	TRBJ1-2	CASSSGQLHGYTF
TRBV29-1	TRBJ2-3	CSVDPLTDTQYF
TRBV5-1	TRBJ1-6	CASSLEVVNSPLHF
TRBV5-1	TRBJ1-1	CASSLPGQGGGAFF
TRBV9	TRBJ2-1	CASSVGGSGGAYEQFF
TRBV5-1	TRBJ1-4	CASSPSEGTTNEKLFF
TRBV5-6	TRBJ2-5	CASSLGGTVRGTQYF
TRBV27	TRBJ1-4	CASSTQGARAEKLFF
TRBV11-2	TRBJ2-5	CASSPRSKETQYF
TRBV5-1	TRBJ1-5	CASSSTGRDQPQHF
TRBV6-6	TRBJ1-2	CASSPGQGRSGYTF
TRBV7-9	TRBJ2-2	CASSHTGTLITGELFF
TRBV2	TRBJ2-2	CASSVQVTQTGELFF
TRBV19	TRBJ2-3	CASSIAARTDTQYF
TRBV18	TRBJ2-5	CASSPGLAGQETQYF
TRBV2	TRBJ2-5	CASRRRGSQETQYF
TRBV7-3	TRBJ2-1	CASSLVTSNEQFF
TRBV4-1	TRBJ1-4	CASSRRDRVGEEKLFF
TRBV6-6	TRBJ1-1	CASSPLGADAGTEAFF
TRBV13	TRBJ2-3	CASSGTGGTDTQYF
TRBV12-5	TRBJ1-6	CASGLGRPGQGNSPLHF
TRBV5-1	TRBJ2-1	CASSLAGAGGSGDEQFF
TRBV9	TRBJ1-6	CASSPDGGNSPLHF
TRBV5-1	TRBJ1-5	CASSLTTGYGQPQHF
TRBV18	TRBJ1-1	CASSPDRLTAGTEAFF
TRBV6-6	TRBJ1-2	CASEPMGDRSLYGYTF
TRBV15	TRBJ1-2	CATSAGSVSHHGYTF
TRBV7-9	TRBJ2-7	CASSSPRRTGDEQYF
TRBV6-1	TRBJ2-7	CASRPFRTGHYEQYF
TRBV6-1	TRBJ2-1	CASGYNEQFF
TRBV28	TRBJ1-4	CASSSPALRKLFF
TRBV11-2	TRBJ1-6	CASSLGTGGPSPLHF
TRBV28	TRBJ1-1	CASRLTGLAAFF
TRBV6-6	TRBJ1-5	CASSHYRLVINQPQHF
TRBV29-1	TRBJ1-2	CSVRTGLHGYTF